The 14 T cell receptor beta chains given below trace back to one sample, sequenced in a study of T cells in Graves' hyperthyroidism and ophthalmopathy. RNA transcripts served as the template for amplifying TCR beta CDR3 regions. The HTBI primer set was used in a first-round RT-PCR of the TCR CDR3. In TCRdb, the multiplex PCR reads were re-called with MiXCR into one record per CDR3 protein. The sample consists of some 700,000 distinct CDR3 sequences, around 16% of them appearing once. Specimen: blood. Receptors originate from a man aged 50-59 years with Graves' hyperthyroidism.

This clonotype was observed at least ten times. The rearrangement joins TRBV5-1 to TRBJ2-2; the D gene is possibly TRBD2 (6 bases). Per germline, CDR1 SGHRS and CDR2 YFSETQ. V was shortened by 6 bases and J by 6 bases, with 15 bases between the two germline ends. The CDR3 spans 14 residues. CDR3 loop: CASTEEGHAGELFF. In DNA, the CDR3 is TGCGCCAGCACCGAGGAGGGCCATGCCGGGGAGCTGTTTTTT.

This clonotype appeared a few times. The V call is TRBV6-1, the J call TRBJ1-3, with a tentative D call TRBD1 (6 bases). The V end lost 5 bases, the J end lost 2 bases, and 13 bases lay between the germline ends. CDR3 length: 15 amino acids. Per the germline V gene, CDR1 is MNHNS and CDR2 is SASEGT. This CDR3 is CASSSPRGPGNTIYF. Written as DNA, the CDR3 is TGTGCCAGCAGTTCGCCCAGGGGTCCTGGAAACACCATATATTTT.

In regard to this clonotype: This may arise from a read error, as a much more abundant clone is one base away. V gene TRBV11-3 combines with J gene TRBJ2-2; D gene ambiguous. The V and J ends lost 3 bases and 9 bases respectively, with 11 bases between them. Germline values: CDR1 SGHNT, CDR2 YENEEA. CDR3 length: 13 residues. This CDR3 is CASSLALGRELFF. In DNA form, the CDR3 reads TGTGCCAGCAGCTTGGCCTTAGGCCGGGAGCTGTTTTTT.

The sample holds a few counts of this clonotype. The chain carries TRBV12-3 or TRBV12-4 and TRBJ1-6; 8 bases agree with TRBD1. V shed 5 bases, J shed 12 bases, and the junction held 0 bases outside the gene matches. The CDR3 contains 11 residues. CDR3 DNA sequence: TGTGCCAGCAGTACAGGGGGACCCCTCCACTTT. It is translated as CASSTGGPLHF.

This clonotype was recorded many times. This rearrangement joins TRBV28 to TRBJ1-1; 10 bases are a match to TRBD1. This CDR3 contains 17 residues. Germline values: CDR1 MDHEN, CDR2 SYDVKM. V gave up 5 bases and J gave up 0 bases; unmatched junction bases: 9. In DNA form, the CDR3 reads TGTGCCAGCAGTCGCTCAGGGACAGGGGAGGTGAACACTGAAGCTTTCTTT. It codes for CASSRSGTGEVNTEAFF. Variable domain in full (rest from reference TRBV28 and TRBJ1-1): DVKVTQSSRYLVKRTGEKVFLECVQDMDHENMFWYRQDPGLGLRLIYFSYDVKMKEKGDIPEGYSVSREKKERFSLILESASTNQTSMYLCASSRSGTGEVNTEAFFGQGTRLTVV.

This clonotype showed up just a few times. The chain is built from TRBV7-9 and TRBJ2-7; D possibly corresponds to TRBD2 (5 bases). CDR3 size: 16 residues. CDR1 is SEHNR, CDR2 FQNEAQ, per germline (reference sequence). V lost 1 base and J 5 bases, leaving 18 bases between the germline ends. CDR3 DNA: TGTGCCAGCAGCTTAGGATTGCTAGCAGAGATAGACGAGCAGTACTTC. Encoded protein: CASSLGLLAEIDEQYF.

V gene TRBV7-2 combines with J gene TRBJ1-2; D might be TRBD1 (5 bases). V dropped 1 base and J dropped 8 bases, with 14 bases sitting between them. This CDR3 contains 14 residues. CDR1 is SGHTA, CDR2 FQGNSA, per germline. CDR3 sequence: CASSLDLQAGGYTF. The CDR3 nucleotides read TGTGCCAGCAGCTTAGACCTACAGGCGGGGGGCTACACCTTC.

This clonotype was picked up many times. This chain links TRBV6-1 with TRBJ2-5; 9 bases align to TRBD1. The CDR3 has 16 amino acids. The germline CDR1 and CDR2 sequences are MNHNS and SASEGT. Trimming took 1 base from V and 7 from J; bases not matched to a gene: 10. For the CDR3, the DNA is TGTGCCAGCAGTGAAGAGGGGACAGGGTTACGCGGGACCCAGTACTTC. This translates into CASSEEGTGLRGTQYF.

The chain employs TRBV10-3 and TRBJ2-5; the match to TRBD2 covers 7 bases. The CDR3 has 14 residues. Germline-derived CDR1 and CDR2 are ENHRY and SYGVKD. Trimming removed 3 bases from V and 1 base from J; junction bases left unmatched: 2. CDR3 residues: CAISDREGQETQYF. The DNA for the CDR3 is TGTGCCATCAGTGACAGGGAGGGCCAAGAGACCCAGTACTTC.

V gene TRBV28 combines with J gene TRBJ1-2; D might be TRBD1 (6 bases). The CDR3 has 15 residues. The V and J ends lost 2 bases and 7 bases respectively, with 17 bases between them. From germline, CDR1 is MDHEN and CDR2 SYDVKM. The CDR3 DNA sequence: TGTGCCAGCAGTTTAAATTCCGGGGGGCAGAGTGGCTACACCTTC. Translation: CASSLNSGGQSGYTF.

Regarding this clonotype: Given a much more abundant clone one base away, this may be a read error. V usage is TRBV27 and J usage is TRBJ2-1, with 8 bases that match TRBD2. Germline CDR1 MNHEY, CDR2 SMNVEV (reference sequence). The CDR3 length is 14 residues. V lost 5 bases, J lost 7 bases, and 7 bases stayed unmatched. In nucleotides, the CDR3 is TGTGCCAGCAGTCCCCGACTAGCGAGTAATGAGCAGTTCTTC. Translation gives CASSPRLASNEQFF.

The table lists this clonotype with many counts. CDR3 amino acids: CASSSTPHSRTGGDNEQFF. The DNA for the CDR3 is TGTGCCAGCAGCTCAACACCCCACTCACGGACAGGGGGAGACAATGAGCAGTTCTTC. The chain links TRBV11-2 to TRBJ2-1, with 10 bases lining up with TRBD1. J was trimmed by 5 bases and V by 4 bases; bases with no gene match: 17. Germline CDR1 and CDR2: SGHAT and FQNNGV. This CDR3 spans 19 amino acids.

This clonotype came up a few times. The genes are TRBV19 and TRBJ2-7, with 8 bases aligning to TRBD1. CDR3 size: 15 residues. V trimming: 7 bases; J trimming: 1 base; junction bases outside the gene matches: 9. Germline loops: CDR1 LNHDA, CDR2 SQIVND (reference sequence). CDR3 sequence reads: CASKVSGQVSYEQYF. CDR3 coding DNA: TGTGCCAGTAAGGTGTCGGGACAGGTTTCCTACGAGCAGTACTTC.

This clonotype was seen repeatedly, ten times or more. The V call is TRBV2, the J call TRBJ2-1; 9 bases map to TRBD2. The CDR3 loop spans 18 amino acids. Per the germline V gene, CDR1 is SNHLY and CDR2 is FYNNEI. The V segment lost 4 bases and the J segment 0 bases; nucleotides outside the gene matches: 10. This chain's CDR3 is CASSGGAGGRLSYNEQFF. The CDR3 DNA is TGTGCCAGCAGTGGGGGAGCGGGAGGTCGGCTCTCCTACAATGAGCAGTTCTTC.